This T cell receptor (beta chain) was sequenced in a study of blood T cells in healthy people across ages. Across the whole study: Per two T cells, about one barcoded beta molecule was captured through template switching.

Sample-barcoded 5' priming and a J-beta primer mix drove a second PCR of roughly 7 to 11 cycles. All samples yielded 3 million or more CDR3-containing paired-end reads. TCRdb called the 5' RACE reads again in MiXCR, with one record for every CDR3 protein. The table shows under 850,000 distinct CDR3 sequences, with roughly 34% occurring only once. Sequencing was carried out using blood. This receptor was taken from a man aged 18 to 29 in good health.

The CDR3 nucleotides read TGTGCCAGCAGCCCCCGATTTTCGGGACAGGGTCCGATTTTCTTT. Translated, it gives CASSPRFSGQGPIFF. The J gene is TRBJ1-1, the V gene TRBV3-1; 9 bases are a match to TRBD1. The CDR3 sequence is 15 residues long. The germline CDR1 and CDR2 sequences are LGHDT and YNNKEL (reference sequence). V gave up 4 bases and J gave up 13 bases; unmatched junction bases: 16. The full variable domain, its missing parts supplied by reference TRBV3-1 and TRBJ1-1, is DTAVSQTPKYLVTQMGNDKSIKCEQNLGHDTMYWYKQDSKKFLKIMFSYNNKELIINETVPNRFSPKSPDKAHLNLHINSLELGDSAVYFCASSPRFSGQGPIFFGQGTRLTVV.